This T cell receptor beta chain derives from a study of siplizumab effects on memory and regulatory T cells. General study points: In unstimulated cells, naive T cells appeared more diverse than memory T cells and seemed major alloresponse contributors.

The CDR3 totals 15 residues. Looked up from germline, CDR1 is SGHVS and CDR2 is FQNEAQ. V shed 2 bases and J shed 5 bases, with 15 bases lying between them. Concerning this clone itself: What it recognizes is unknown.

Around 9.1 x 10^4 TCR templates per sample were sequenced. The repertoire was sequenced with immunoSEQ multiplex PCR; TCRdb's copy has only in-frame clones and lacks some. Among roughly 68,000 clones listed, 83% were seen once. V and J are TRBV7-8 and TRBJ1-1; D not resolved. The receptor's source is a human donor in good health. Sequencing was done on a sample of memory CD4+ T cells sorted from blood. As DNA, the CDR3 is TGTGCCAGCAGCTTAAGTTCAGTTTCAAGGACTGAAGCTTTCTTT. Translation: CASSLSSVSRTEAFF.